This T cell receptor beta chain stems from a study of CD8+CD57+ T cells in acquired aplastic anemia. Study-wide background: The DNA of sorted CD4+ and CD8+ cells averaged about 3 ug.

Genomic DNA, the template, was used for profiling of the TCR beta VDJ and CDR3. TCRdb itself ran the reads through MiXCR, one entry per CDR3 protein. In the table there are around 430,000 distinct CDR3 sequences, approximately 32% of which are singletons. The sequenced patients had an expansion of CD8+CD57+ cells seen by flow cytometry. This TCR was sampled from a human donor with aplastic anemia. The sequenced sample consisted of sorted CD4+, CD8+, or CD8+CD57+ T cells (not recorded which) from PBMCs.

CDR3: CASTFGTSLDGYTF. In DNA form, the CDR3 reads TGTGCCAGCACCTTCGGGACATCCCTCGATGGCTACACCTTC. This chain uses TRBV6-2 or TRBV6-3 with TRBJ1-2, with TRBD1 as a possible D gene (6 bases). The V gene lost 7 bases and the J gene lost 6 bases, with 18 bases spanning the gap. This CDR3 spans 14 amino acids. CDR1 is MNHEY and CDR2 is SVGEGT in the germline V gene.